This T cell receptor beta chain was retrieved from a study of Ad26.COV2.S vaccination and SARS-CoV-2 variants (dated by TCRdb to 2020 to 2022). Concerning the study at large: Donors in the vaccine arm were drawn from COV1001, a multicentre, randomized, double-blind, placebo-controlled phase I-IIa trial testing Ad26.COV2.S in healthy adults. Dosing of Ad26.COV2.S was intramuscular, at either 5x10^10 or 1x10^11 viral particles, delivered as one shot or as two shots spaced 56 days apart. The specificity and breadth of SARS-CoV-2-reactive T cell receptors after Ad26.COV2.S vaccination were assessed by TCRbeta repertoire sequencing. The TCR-sequenced set comprised around 30 samples: around 20 Ad26.COV2.S vaccine recipients, 5 placebo recipients and 8 SARS-CoV-2 convalescent individuals. Trial participants were randomized into five groups of five, in which low-dose or high-dose Ad26.COV2.S was given once or twice, or placebo was given on both occasions. Investigators did not know the trial group allocation while performing experiments and assessing outcomes. What the research found in general, with its limitations: The authors noted that the TCR breadth and depth analyses may have underestimated total T cell responses. After vaccination, spike-specific CD8+ and CD4+ T cell responses were reported to show substantial breadth. The study was not powered for comparison of responses between vaccine doses or regimens. Compared with placebo recipients, Ad26.COV2.S recipients showed higher spike-specific TCR breadth (P = 0.0014). Comparable non-spike TCR breadth was observed between vaccine and placebo recipients, consistent with only spike being contained in the vaccine.

Taken with the paper, the label for treatment or condition translates to: some 20 received Ad26.COV2.S at low or high dose, single or two shots; roughly five received placebo; per-sample allocation not given. For vaccine and placebo recipients, the sequenced repertoires came from samples collected on day 63 after the first injection. Between 29 July and 7 August 2020, Cohort 1b enrolled around 24 adults aged 18-55 years at one site in Boston, USA. As a vaccine, Ad26.COV2.S was a replication-incompetent adenovirus type 26 vector that expressed a prefusion-stabilized SARS-CoV-2 spike protein derived from the original Wuhan strain. The immunoSEQ Assay was the method used to sequence TCRbeta CDR3 regions. After extraction, genomic DNA underwent amplification by bias-controlled multiplex PCR, followed by high-throughput sequencing. From the authors' description of their analysis: To quantify the absolute abundance of each unique TCRbeta CDR3 region, sequences were collapsed and filtered. Usable DNA was measured by amplifying reference genes present in all nucleated cells, and TCRbeta template counts were normalized to that usable DNA to estimate T cell fraction. Repertoire TCRs were annotated as SARS-CoV-2-specific when V gene, CDR3 amino acid sequence and J gene were exactly matched to a known reactive TCR set. The reference SARS-CoV-2 TCR set came from MIRA and was filtered for enrichment in COVID-19-positive ImmuneCODE repertoires, removing public or cross-reactive TCRs. Drawing on the MIRA antigens, annotated TCRs were analysed further at the level of specific ORF or position within ORF. Breadth was defined as the number of annotated unique rearrangements divided by the total number of unique productive rearrangements, and depth was defined as the summed frequency of the annotated unique rearrangements. Two-sided Wilcoxon rank-sum tests were applied when comparing TCR breadth between groups. In TCRdb, the immuneACCESS table is reduced to in-frame sequences with V and J assigned. These tables do not hold every clone; where another copy was compared, an unresolved V gene accounts for under half, and the others remain unexplained. From that table come the V and J calls and clone size; the DNA was used to work out D and trimming. The table for this sample lists roughly 510,000 clones; 70% to 90% of them were counted only once. Jointly, the top ten make up roughly 12% of the sample.

Trimming costs V 6 bases and J 5 bases, and their ends lie 17 bases apart. From cysteine to phenylalanine, the CDR3 is 15 amino acids long. Only CDR3 DNA is held: 45 bases, read in frame from base 1. The germline V gene encodes CDR1 SGHRS and CDR2 YFSETQ. Concerning this clone itself: Which antigen it targets is not known. No quality values exist for individual bases; no much larger clone is one base distant.

Sequenced here: peripheral blood, sampled in a trial of Ad26.COV2.S vaccine versus placebo. The chain employs TRBV5-1 and TRBJ2-2; the D gene is perhaps TRBD2, from 6 matching bases. This TCR was sampled from a person aged 18 to 65 who received the Ad26.COV2.S COVID-19 vaccine or a placebo. The nucleotide sequence reads TGCGCCAGCACCCCCCAGGGCGGGGAGACCGGGGAGCTGTTTTTT. Its protein is CASTPQGGETGELFF.